Presented here are 5 T cell receptor beta chains from one specimen sequenced in a study of T cells in Graves' hyperthyroidism and ophthalmopathy. The source material, RNA transcripts, was used to amplify TCR beta CDR3 regions. An initial round of RT-PCR targeting the TCR CDR3 relied on the HTBI primer set. MiXCR was run by TCRdb on the multiplex PCR reads, yielding one entry per CDR3 protein. The sample contains roughly 500,000 distinct CDR3 sequences, roughly a quarter of which appear only once. Sequencing used blood. The receptors were sampled from a woman aged 25 to 39 with Graves' ophthalmopathy.

The rearrangement links TRBV10-1 to TRBJ2-5; 7 bases are shared with TRBD1. This CDR3 is 14 amino acids long. Unmatched junction bases numbered 3, after V lost 3 bases and J lost 2 bases. Germline CDR1 is WNHNN and CDR2 is SYGVQD (reference sequence). The CDR3, as DNA: TGCGCCAGCAGTGAAGGGACAGCTCAAGAGACCCAGTACTTC. Amino acids: CASSEGTAQETQYF.

This clonotype was counted ten times or more. The chain combines TRBV7-2 with TRBJ2-7; D might be TRBD2 (6 bases). Germline CDR1 is SGHTA and CDR2 is FQGNSA. V was clipped by 1 base and J by 9 bases, with 7 bases between them. The length of the CDR3 is 11 residues. In DNA, the CDR3 is TGTGCCAGCAGCTTAGGGGGAGGGCAGTACTTC. Residues: CASSLGGGQYF.

The table lists this clonotype with many counts. The genes are TRBV29-1 and TRBJ1-2; 7 bases match TRBD1. V trimming: 5 bases; J trimming: 9 bases; junction bases outside the gene matches: 6. CDR3 size: 11 residues. Germline V lookup: CDR1 SQVTM, CDR2 ANQGSEA. CDR3 sequence reads: CSVTTGSSYTF. CDR3 sequence (DNA): TGCAGCGTTACGACAGGGAGTAGCTACACCTTC.

The sample holds a few counts of this clonotype. The V and J genes are TRBV12-3 or TRBV12-4 and TRBJ2-2, with D possibly TRBD1 on 6 matching bases. V shed 6 bases and J shed 2 bases, with 10 bases lying between them. The CDR3 totals 14 residues. DNA for the CDR3: TGTGCCAGCAGGCTACAGGGTAACACCGGGGAGCTGTTTTTT. This encodes CASRLQGNTGELFF.

This clonotype was counted ten times or more. The chain employs TRBV20-1 and TRBJ2-5; 10 positions agree with TRBD2. The CDR3 spans 18 residues. Germline V gives CDR1 DFQATT, CDR2 SNEGSKA (reference sequence). After removal of 2 bases from V and 1 base from J, the junction contained 13 bases not matched to a gene. CDR3 sequence reads: CSARKRGGGLTPQETQYF. CDR3 DNA sequence: TGCAGTGCTAGAAAGCGGGGGGGCGGACTTACACCCCAAGAGACCCAGTACTTC.